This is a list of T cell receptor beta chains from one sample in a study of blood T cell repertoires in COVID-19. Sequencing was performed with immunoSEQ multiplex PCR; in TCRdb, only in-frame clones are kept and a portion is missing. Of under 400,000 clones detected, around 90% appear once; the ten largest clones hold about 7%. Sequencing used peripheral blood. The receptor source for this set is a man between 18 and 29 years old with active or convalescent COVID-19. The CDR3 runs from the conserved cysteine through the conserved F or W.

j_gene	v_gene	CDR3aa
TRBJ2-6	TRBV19	CASSISGRGSGANVLTF
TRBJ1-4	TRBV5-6	CASSPDWGTGGREKLFF
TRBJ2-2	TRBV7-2	CASSFEAGVSGELFF
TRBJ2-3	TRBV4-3	CASSQDPADTQYF
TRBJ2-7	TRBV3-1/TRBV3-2	CASSQDRGTGTPYYEQYF
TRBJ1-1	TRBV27	CASSPLMWTKNTEAFF
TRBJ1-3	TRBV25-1	CASSETSSGNTIYF
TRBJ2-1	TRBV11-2	CASTLGLANNEQFF
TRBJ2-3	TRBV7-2	CASSSRRSRDTQYF
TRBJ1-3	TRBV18	CASSLGQGAGNTIYF
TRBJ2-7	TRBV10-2	CASSESFRTRGRYEQYF
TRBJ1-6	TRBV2	CASSARDRGSPLHF
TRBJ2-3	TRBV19	CASSIPLAGTDTQYF
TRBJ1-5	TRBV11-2	CASSLEGGPQHF
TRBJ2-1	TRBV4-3	CASSQDPTRGNEQFF
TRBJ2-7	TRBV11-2	CASSRTDSRDEQYF
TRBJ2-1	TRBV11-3	CASSLSVGSEQFF
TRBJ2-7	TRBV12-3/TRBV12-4	CASRGGSHEQYF
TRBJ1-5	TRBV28	CASSTKPQRARNQPQHF
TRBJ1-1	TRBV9	CASANRVSDTEAFF
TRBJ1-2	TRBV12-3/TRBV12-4	CASRGQGDGYTF
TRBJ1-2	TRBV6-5	CASPPTPGGGYTF
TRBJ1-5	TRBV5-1	CASSFTGDSNQPQHF
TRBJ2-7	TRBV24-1	CATSDSRYEQYF
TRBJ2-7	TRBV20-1	CSASRPSGSYEQYF
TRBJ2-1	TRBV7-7	CASSSGSYNEQFF
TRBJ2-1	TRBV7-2	CASSLVLAGGGNEQFF
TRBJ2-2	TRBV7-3	CASSFGSNTGELFF
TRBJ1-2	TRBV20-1	CSASQVRGGYTF
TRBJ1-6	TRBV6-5	CASRIETGYSPLHF
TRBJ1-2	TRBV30	CAWGPHSLGYTF
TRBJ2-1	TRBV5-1	CASSSMVSSYNEQFF
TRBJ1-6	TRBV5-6	CATTSAGLGNSPLHF
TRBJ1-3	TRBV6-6	CASIQTGTGNTIYF
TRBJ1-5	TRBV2	CASSAQGGEGQPQHF
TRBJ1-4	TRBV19	CASSIGRGYNEKLFF
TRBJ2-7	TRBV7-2	CASSYRPRQGYEQYF
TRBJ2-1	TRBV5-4	CASSRGTEPYNEQFF
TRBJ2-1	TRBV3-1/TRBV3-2	CASSQDRTPGNEQFF
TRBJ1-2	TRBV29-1	CSVEGGKGAQDYGYTF
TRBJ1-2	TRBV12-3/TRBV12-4	CASSSQVAHGYTF
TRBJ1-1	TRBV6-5	CASARDSEAFF
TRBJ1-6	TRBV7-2	CASSLEGQVLGSPLHF
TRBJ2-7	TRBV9	CASSSRDSPYEQYF
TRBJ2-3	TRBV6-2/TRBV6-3	CASSYSTSARLGDTQYF
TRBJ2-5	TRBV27	CASSSPPGGVETQYF
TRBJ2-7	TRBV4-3	CASSFEAESSYEQYF
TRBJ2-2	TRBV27	CASSLLAVANTGELFF
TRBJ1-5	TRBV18	CASSQGSGNQPQHF
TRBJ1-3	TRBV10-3	CAISEFGTGLGYF